This entry lists 23 T cell receptor beta chains sequenced from one sample in a study of T cells in localized non-small cell lung cancer. The data were produced by immunoSEQ multiplex PCR, yet TCRdb's version contains in-frame clones alone and is incomplete. Seen here are 25,000 to 35,000 clones, 80% observed once, and the top ten hold roughly a sixth. The source was peripheral blood, collected before any cancer treatment. Receptor source: a male donor at least 60 years old with stage III squamous cell lung carcinoma.

This clone has only a few counts. V is TRBV19 and J is TRBJ2-1, with 9 nucleotides matching TRBD2. This CDR3 is 15 amino acids long. CDR1 is LNHDA, CDR2 SQIVND, per germline (reference sequence). After removal of 7 bases from V and 5 bases from J, the junction contained 9 bases not matched to a gene. In DNA, the CDR3 is TGTGCCAGTACCCTTAGCGGGAGTTCCCACAATGAGCAGTTCTTC. This codes for CASTLSGSSHNEQFF.

The gene calls are TRBV6-6 and TRBJ1-2; no reliable D call. This CDR3 comprises 12 residues. Germline values: CDR1 MNHNY, CDR2 SVGAGI (reference sequence). V was trimmed by 2 bases and J by 6 bases, leaving 7 bases between them. CDR3 residues: CASSYRGDGYTF. Written as DNA, the CDR3 is TGTGCCAGCAGTTACCGAGGCGATGGCTACACCTTC.

This chain joins TRBV19 and TRBJ1-1; 10 bases fit TRBD1. The V gene's germline CDR1 is LNHDA and CDR2 SQIVND (reference sequence). The V gene end was trimmed by 6 bases and the J gene end by 1 base; junction bases not matched to a gene: 8. This CDR3 spans 16 amino acids. The CDR3 protein is CASRGQGLVGNTEAFF. The CDR3 coding sequence is TGTGCCAGTAGGGGACAGGGGTTGGTCGGGAACACTGAAGCTTTCTTT.

The V gene is TRBV7-8, the J gene TRBJ2-1; no clear D gene. Germline CDR1 is SGHVS and CDR2 is FQNEAQ. Trimming took 1 base from V and 9 from J, leaving 16 bases between them. The CDR3 runs 15 residues. CDR3 loop: CASSLVGFQLGEQFF. For the CDR3, the DNA is TGTGCCAGCAGCTTAGTTGGGTTTCAGTTAGGTGAGCAGTTCTTC.

This chain uses TRBV18 with TRBJ1-1; TRBD1 agrees at 9 bases. V shed 2 bases, J shed 1 base, and the junction held 5 bases outside the gene matches. Germline lookup yields CDR1 KGHSH and CDR2 LQKENI. This CDR3 comprises 16 residues. CDR3 in amino acids: CASSPLGTGRNTEAFF. CDR3 sequence (DNA): TGTGCCAGCTCACCATTAGGGACAGGGAGGAACACTGAAGCTTTCTTT.

The sample holds a few counts of this clone. The chain links TRBV9 to TRBJ1-2; 7 nucleotides agree with TRBD1. V trimming: 4 bases; J trimming: 3 bases; junction bases outside the gene matches: 6. Looked up from germline, CDR1 is SGDLS and CDR2 is YYNGEE. The CDR3 extends over 14 amino acids. CDR3 bases: TGTGCCAGCAGCCCTACGGGACAGTACTATGGCTACACCTTC. Amino acids: CASSPTGQYYGYTF.

This chain joins TRBV19 and TRBJ2-1; 9 bases align to TRBD1. The CDR3 runs 15 residues. The V gene's germline CDR1 is LNHDA and CDR2 SQIVND (reference sequence). V dropped 6 bases and J dropped 4; count of bases not matched to a gene: 7. CDR3: CASRKTGGEYNEQFF. CDR3 DNA: TGTGCCAGTAGGAAAACAGGGGGCGAATACAATGAGCAGTTCTTC.

This rearrangement joins TRBV10-3 to TRBJ2-1; TRBD1 matches 7 bases. The germline V gene encodes CDR1 ENHRY and CDR2 SYGVKD. V dropped 4 bases and J dropped 8; count of bases not matched to a gene: 5. The CDR3 spans 13 residues. The CDR3: CAISGQGVHEQFF. The CDR3 region has the DNA TGTGCCATCAGTGGGCAGGGGGTCCATGAGCAGTTCTTC.

This clone was detected a few times. V is TRBV6-5 and J is TRBJ2-3; D gene unclear. The V and J ends lost 0 bases and 1 base respectively, with 8 bases between them. The CDR3 extends over 15 amino acids. Per the germline V gene, CDR1 is MNHEY and CDR2 is SVGAGI. The CDR3 here is CASSYSGSGTDTQYF. The CDR3 coding sequence is TGTGCCAGCAGTTACTCAGGGTCGGGCACAGATACGCAGTATTTT.

The CDR3 nucleotides read TGTGCCAGCAGCTCCGGACTAGCGGGAGCTGAGCAGTTCTTC. The encoded protein is CASSSGLAGAEQFF. The V and J genes are TRBV5-4 and TRBJ2-1, with 13 positions matching TRBD2. CDR1 and CDR2 (germline): SGHNT, YYREEE (reference sequence). Trimming took 3 bases from V and 9 from J; bases not matched to a gene: 3. The CDR3 extends over 14 amino acids.

The rearrangement uses TRBV12-2 and TRBJ2-1; no DNA check was done on the table's D call, TRBD2. TRBV12-2 is listed as a pseudogene. This CDR3 spans 17 amino acids. CDR3: CASRNERSGGSYNEQFF. In DNA form, the CDR3 reads TGTGCAAGTCGCAATGAAAGAAGCGGGGGCTCCTACAATGAGCAGTTCTTC.

The chain has TRBV5-1 and TRBJ2-7, with D possibly being TRBD1 or TRBD2 (5 bases each). Trimming cost V 3 bases and J 0 bases, with 13 bases left between them. CDR1 and CDR2 from the germline V gene are SGHRS and YFSETQ. CDR3 length: 15 residues. The CDR3 spells CASSSQAGTSYEQYF. The CDR3 DNA reads TGCGCCAGCAGCTCCCAGGCAGGGACCTCCTACGAGCAGTACTTC.

The table lists this clone with a count of one. The genes are TRBV6-6 and TRBJ1-2, with TRBD1 matching over 9 bases. Per the germline V gene, CDR1 is MNHNY and CDR2 is SVGAGI (reference sequence). V lost 0 bases to trimming and J lost 8 bases; unmatched junction nucleotides: 7. The CDR3 has 15 residues. CDR3 in DNA: TGTGCCAGCAGTTACTCGGAGGGACAGGGCGACGGCTACACCTTC. Protein sequence: CASSYSEGQGDGYTF.

The chain recombines TRBV13 with TRBJ1-1, with D unresolved. Trimming cost V 5 bases and J 5 bases, with 12 bases left between them. Germline V CDR1 and CDR2: PRHDT, FYEKMQ (reference sequence). This CDR3 contains 13 residues. As DNA, the CDR3 is TGTGCCAGCAGCCCCTCCCGGAGGACTGAAGCTTTCTTT. Translation: CASSPSRRTEAFF.

The V call is TRBV18, the J call TRBJ2-3; the D is unclear. Deletions cut 6 bases from V and 0 bases from J, with 10 bases between. The germline V gene encodes CDR1 KGHSH and CDR2 LQKENI. The CDR3 runs to 14 residues. The CDR3, as DNA: TGTGCCAGCTCGGGCGTACCTAGCACAGATACGCAGTATTTT. Encoded protein: CASSGVPSTDTQYF. Full variable domain (missing parts from reference TRBV18 and TRBJ2-3): NAGVMQNPRHLVRRRGQEARLRCSPMKGHSHVYWYRQLPEEGLKFMVYLQKENIIDESGMPKERFSAEFPKEGPSILRIQQVVRGDSAAYFCASSGVPSTDTQYFGPGTRLTVL.

The chain combines TRBV7-2 with TRBJ2-2; tentative D call: TRBD1 (5 bases). The CDR3 runs to 16 residues. V lost 0 bases and J 0 bases, leaving 8 bases between the germline ends. CDR1 is SGHTA and CDR2 is FQGNSA in the germline V gene. CDR3 coding DNA: TGTGCCAGCAGCTTAGCAACAGGAGCGAACACCGGGGAGCTGTTTTTT. It translates to CASSLATGANTGELFF.

The V and J genes are TRBV28 and TRBJ1-5, with 9 bases fitting TRBD1. V lost 3 bases to trimming and J lost 2 bases; unmatched junction nucleotides: 17. Germline loops: CDR1 MDHEN, CDR2 SYDVKM. This CDR3 spans 20 amino acids. The CDR3 here is CASSFLRRDRVAFGNQPQHF. In DNA, the CDR3 is TGTGCCAGCAGTTTTCTCCGCCGGGACAGGGTTGCTTTCGGCAATCAGCCCCAGCATTTT.

This clone is judged medium-sized (0.01 to 0.1%). The genes are TRBV27 and TRBJ1-5; D not resolved. Trimming shortened V by 4 bases and J by 9 bases, and 16 bases separated the two germline ends. This CDR3 spans 14 amino acids. Germline CDR1 reads MNHEY; CDR2 reads SMNVEV (reference sequence). CDR3 DNA sequence: TGTGCCAGCAGTTCTCCGTCCCGGAGAACGCCCCAGCATTTT. This translates into CASSSPSRRTPQHF.

V gene TRBV6-1 combines with J gene TRBJ2-7, with 9 bases that match TRBD1. Germline V gives CDR1 MNHNS, CDR2 SASEGT. The CDR3 is made up of 17 amino acids. J was trimmed by 3 bases and V by 3 bases; bases with no gene match: 12. CDR3 protein: CASSDEGGQGFFYEQYF. The CDR3 coding sequence is TGTGCCAGCAGTGACGAAGGGGGACAGGGCTTTTTCTACGAGCAGTACTTC.

This chain connects TRBV2 to TRBJ2-7, with 8 nucleotides matching TRBD2. The V gene end was trimmed by 11 bases and the J gene end by 5 bases; junction bases not matched to a gene: 11. The CDR3 length is 13 residues. CDR1 and CDR2 (germline): SNHLY, FYNNEI. CDR3: CARRPSGSDEQYF. For the CDR3, the DNA is TGTGCCCGAAGGCCTAGCGGGTCCGACGAGCAGTACTTC.

This clone was detected once. The rearrangement joins TRBV27 to TRBJ2-3; either TRBD1 or TRBD2 may fit D (6 bases each). Germline V gene data show CDR1 as MNHEY and CDR2 as SMNVEV (reference sequence). Trimming shortened V by 2 bases and J by 3 bases, and 12 bases separated the two germline ends. The CDR3 totals 15 residues. The CDR3 loop is CASSLGGLGTDTQYF. CDR3 nucleotides: TGTGCCAGCAGTTTAGGGGGGCTGGGGACAGATACGCAGTATTTT.

This clone was observed once. The chain carries TRBV2 and TRBJ1-3, with D tentatively TRBD1 (6 bases). Germline V gene sequence: CDR1 SNHLY, CDR2 FYNNEI. V lost 4 bases, J lost 1 base, and 8 bases lay in between. The CDR3 covers 14 residues. CDR3 nucleotides: TGTGCCAGCAGTGCGGGGACATCTGGAAACACCATATATTTT. This sequence encodes CASSAGTSGNTIYF.

In DNA, the CDR3 is TGTGCCAGCAGAAGACAGGGGGGGAATGAAAAACTGTTTTTT. It codes for CASRRQGGNEKLFF. J is TRBJ1-4 and V is TRBV2; 9 nucleotides align to TRBD1. The CDR3 covers 14 residues. Germline lookup yields CDR1 SNHLY and CDR2 FYNNEI. V was clipped by 6 bases and J by 5 bases; unmatched bases: 4.